The sequence of this T cell receptor beta chain was determined in a study of CD8 T cells in Susac syndrome. The CDR3 covers 16 residues. V was pared by 2 bases and J by 4 bases, with 11 bases of the junction left unmatched. Germline CDR1 and CDR2: DFQATT and SNEGSKA (reference sequence). RNA totalling roughly 0.45 to 1 ug underwent reverse transcription with random hexamers. TCRdb passed the immunoSEQ multiplex PCR reads through MiXCR, listing each CDR3 protein once. The sample contains more than 200,000 distinct CDR3 sequences, roughly 90% of which appear only once. Each multiple sclerosis control was a treatment-naive patient with relapsing-remitting disease that was either stable or active.

The sequenced sample consisted of CD8+ T cells from PBMCs. The chain carries TRBV20-1 and TRBJ2-1; 7 bases line up with TRBD2. The source of this sequence is a human donor with multiple sclerosis. CDR3 in DNA: TGCAGTGCTAGATGGGGGGAGGGCCCCTTGTACAATGAGCAGTTCTTC. It encodes CSARWGEGPLYNEQFF.